The 21 T cell receptor beta chains given below trace back to one sample, sequenced in a study of blood T cell repertoires in COVID-19. Some clones are missing from TCRdb's copy, which holds only in-frame ones; the method was immunoSEQ multiplex PCR. This sample has about 170,000 clones, with about 80% found just once. Sequenced sample: peripheral blood. These receptors all come from an elderly woman with acute or convalescent COVID-19.

The J gene is TRBJ1-4, the V gene TRBV30, with D hard to call. The CDR3 totals 16 residues. Deletions cut 2 bases from V and 2 bases from J, with 15 bases between. The germline V gene has CDR1 GTSNPN and CDR2 SVGIG (reference sequence). CDR3 nucleotides: TGTGCCTGGAGTTCCTCCTCGACAAGCACTAATGAAAAACTGTTTTTT. It translates to CAWSSSSTSTNEKLFF.

The chain joins TRBV9 to TRBJ1-1, with 9 bases that match TRBD1. CDR3 length: 13 residues. Germline CDR1 is SGDLS and CDR2 is YYNGEE. The V and J ends lost 4 bases and 5 bases, in that order; junction bases with no gene match: 3. CDR3 DNA: TGTGCCAGCAGCCCAGGGACAGGGACTGAAGCTTTCTTT. Protein product: CASSPGTGTEAFF.

The chain combines TRBV28 with TRBJ1-5; unclear D gene. The germline CDR1 and CDR2 sequences are MDHEN and SYDVKM. The CDR3 is 12 residues long. The V end was cut by 5 bases, the J end by 3 bases, with 5 bases between. The CDR3 region is CASSESNQPQHF. The CDR3 region has the DNA TGTGCCAGCAGTGAGTCCAATCAGCCCCAGCATTTT. The whole variable domain, remainder taken from reference TRBV28 and TRBJ1-5, is DVKVTQSSRYLVKRTGEKVFLECVQDMDHENMFWYRQDPGLGLRLIYFSYDVKMKEKGDIPEGYSVSREKKERFSLILESASTNQTSMYLCASSESNQPQHFGDGTRLSIL.

The chain links TRBV19 to TRBJ1-3; maybe TRBD1 (6 bases). CDR1 and CDR2 (germline): LNHDA, SQIVND (reference sequence). The length of the CDR3 is 13 residues. V was clipped by 3 bases and J by 9 bases, with 12 bases between them. The DNA of the CDR3 is TGTGCCAGTAGTATTCCAGGGGCAGGCACCATATATTTT. This codes for CASSIPGAGTIYF.

The chain has TRBV19 and TRBJ1-1; TRBD1 matches at 7 bases. Germline CDR1 and CDR2: LNHDA and SQIVND (reference sequence). CDR3 size: 11 residues. The V gene end was trimmed by 6 bases and the J gene end by 11 bases; junction bases not matched to a gene: 6. The CDR3 bases are TGTGCCAGTAGGGGGACAGATCGGGCTTTCTTT. This gives the protein CASRGTDRAFF.

The chain recombines TRBV6-1 with TRBJ1-2; D is possibly TRBD1 (6 bases). With 2 bases removed from V and 2 bases from J, the gap between germline ends came to 9 bases. Germline values: CDR1 MNHNS, CDR2 SASEGT. The CDR3 covers 14 residues. CDR3 in DNA: TGTGCCAGCAGTGAATTGGGGGCCAACTATGGCTACACCTTC. As protein: CASSELGANYGYTF.

The chain couples TRBV3-1 (or the pseudogene TRBV3-2) to TRBJ1-5; 7 bases align to TRBD1. The CDR3 consists of 13 residues. Per germline, CDR1 LGHDT and CDR2 YNNKEL (reference sequence). The junction had 5 bases not matched to a gene; V was cut back by 5 bases and J by 7 bases. DNA of the CDR3: TGTGCCAGCAGCGTCAGAGGGGGCCAGCCCCAGCATTTT. Translating it yields CASSVRGGQPQHF.

About this clone itself: This sample also contains other DNA sequences that code for the same CDR3. This chain joins TRBV7-9 and TRBJ2-3, with D perhaps matching TRBD1 (5 bases). Trimming removed 1 base from V and 5 bases from J, with 10 bases in between. CDR3 length: 14 amino acids. Per germline, CDR1 SEHNR and CDR2 FQNEAQ (reference sequence). In DNA, the CDR3 is TGTGCCAGCAGCTTAGTAGGGGTTGGAGATACGCAGTATTTT. Translated: CASSLVGVGDTQYF.

This chain joins TRBV5-5 and TRBJ2-5, with D uncertain. The CDR3 spans 13 residues. Trimming stripped 6 bases from V and 1 base from J, with 10 bases between. CDR1 is SGHKS, CDR2 YYEKEE, per germline (reference sequence). CDR3 sequence: CASNNMVQETQYF. CDR3 in DNA: TGTGCCAGCAACAACATGGTCCAAGAGACCCAGTACTTC.

The J gene is TRBJ1-2, the V gene TRBV3-1 (or the pseudogene TRBV3-2); TRBD1 is a possible D gene (6 bases). The CDR3 extends over 15 amino acids. CDR1 and CDR2 from the germline V gene are LGHDT and YNNKEL (reference sequence). The V end was cut by 0 bases, the J end by 8 bases, with 16 bases between. The CDR3 sequence: CASSQDPGTSGGYTF. CDR3 nucleotides: TGTGCCAGCAGCCAAGATCCGGGGACATCGGGAGGCTACACCTTC.

The V and J genes are TRBV29-1 and TRBJ1-1, with 8 bases fitting TRBD1. The V and J ends lost 6 bases and 4 bases, in that order; junction bases with no gene match: 7. Per the germline V gene, CDR1 is SQVTM and CDR2 is ANQGSEA. This CDR3 is built from 13 residues. The CDR3 DNA reads TGCAGCGTCCGAACAGGGGGGTCCACTGAAGCTTTCTTT. It is translated as CSVRTGGSTEAFF.

This chain uses TRBV7-9 with TRBJ2-6, with D unclear. Trimming cost V 1 base and J 0 bases, with 4 bases left between them. The germline CDR1 and CDR2 sequences are SEHNR and FQNEAQ (reference sequence). The CDR3 is 15 amino acids. This CDR3 is CASSLVSSGANVLTF. The CDR3 DNA reads TGTGCCAGCAGCTTAGTATCCTCTGGGGCCAACGTCCTGACTTTC.

The V call is TRBV10-3, the J call TRBJ2-1; D may be TRBD1 (7 bases). The CDR3 is 13 residues long. CDR1 and CDR2 from the germline V gene are ENHRY and SYGVKD. Trimming took off 6 bases at V and 6 bases at J, with 12 bases between the two ends. CDR3 in amino acids: CAIRPRDSNEQFF. In nucleotides, the CDR3 is TGTGCCATCAGGCCGCGGGACAGCAATGAGCAGTTCTTC.

This sequence joins TRBV7-8 and TRBJ2-7, with 9 bases that match TRBD1. The germline V gene has CDR1 SGHVS and CDR2 FQNEAQ. Trimming cost V 5 bases and J 5 bases; bases outside gene matches: 10. The CDR3 extends over 15 amino acids. The CDR3 sequence: CASSKTGGESHEQYF. The CDR3 region has the DNA TGTGCCAGCAGCAAGACAGGGGGGGAATCGCACGAGCAGTACTTC.

This clone appeared once. This chain uses TRBV9 with TRBJ1-4; a weak D match, TRBD1 (6 bases). Trimming cost V 3 bases and J 5 bases, with 14 bases left between them. The CDR3 totals 15 residues. Germline loops: CDR1 SGDLS, CDR2 YYNGEE. The CDR3 region has the DNA TGTGCCAGCAGCGCTAACGGACAGCTAAATGAAAAACTGTTTTTT. Amino acid sequence: CASSANGQLNEKLFF. Together with reference TRBV9 and TRBJ1-4, the CDR3 gives the full variable domain: DSGVTQTPKHLITATGQRVTLRCSPRSGDLSVYWYQQSLDQGLQFLIQYYNGEERAKGNILERFSAQQFPDLHSELNLSSLELGDSALYFCASSANGQLNEKLFFGSGTQLSVL.

J is TRBJ1-2 and V is TRBV9; 8 nucleotides align to TRBD1. The germline CDR1 and CDR2 sequences are SGDLS and YYNGEE. V was clipped by 3 bases and J by 4 bases; unmatched bases: 8. The CDR3 has 15 amino acids. The CDR3 loop reads CASSADRGHVYGYTF. CDR3 sequence (DNA): TGTGCCAGCAGCGCCGACAGGGGCCATGTCTATGGCTACACCTTC.

The chain carries TRBV27 and TRBJ2-4; D is perhaps TRBD2 (5 bases). Trimming removed 6 bases at V and 1 base at J, with 7 bases between. Per the germline V gene, CDR1 is MNHEY and CDR2 is SMNVEV (reference sequence). The CDR3 covers 13 residues. The CDR3 sequence: CASSPGAKNIQYF. For the CDR3, the DNA is TGTGCCAGCAGCCCGGGGGCCAAAAACATTCAGTACTTC.

This chain connects TRBV15 to TRBJ2-7, with TRBD2 identical over 11 bases. Germline CDR1 LNHNV, CDR2 YYDKDF (reference sequence). This CDR3 has 14 residues. Unmatched junction bases numbered 3, after V lost 2 bases and J lost 6 bases. This CDR3 reads CATSRSSGRIEQYF. DNA of the CDR3: TGTGCCACCAGCAGATCTAGCGGGAGGATCGAGCAGTACTTC.

The chain employs TRBV28 and TRBJ1-2; 8 bases align to TRBD1. CDR3 length equals 12 residues. CDR1 and CDR2 (germline): MDHEN, SYDVKM. Trimming cost V 7 bases and J 4 bases; bases outside gene matches: 2. CDR3 in amino acids: CASMDRVYGYTF. Written as DNA, the CDR3 is TGTGCCAGCATGGACAGGGTCTATGGCTACACCTTC.

The sample holds one count of this clone. This chain uses TRBV19 with TRBJ1-2; 9 bases align to TRBD1. CDR1 is LNHDA and CDR2 is SQIVND in the germline V gene (reference sequence). V lost 6 bases to trimming and J lost 2 bases; unmatched junction nucleotides: 13. This CDR3 comprises 17 residues. The CDR3 coding sequence is TGTGCCAGTAGCAGGCCGGGACAGGGAGGGGAGAACTATGGCTACACCTTC. Its translation: CASSRPGQGGENYGYTF.

The rearrangement joins TRBV30 to TRBJ1-6; 7 nucleotides align to TRBD1. In germline, CDR1 is GTSNPN, CDR2 SVGIG (reference sequence). CDR3 length: 15 amino acids. The ends lost 0 bases at V and 9 bases at J; junction bases unmatched: 8. CDR3: CAWSVGLGGSSPLHF. The DNA of the CDR3 is TGTGCCTGGAGTGTAGGGTTAGGGGGCAGTTCACCCCTCCACTTT.